This TCR beta chain was captured by sequencing in a study of blood T cell repertoires in COVID-19. Turning to the study itself: In each case, the material was cDNA or gDNA derived from T cells, B-cell-depleted T cells, or PBMCs.

In the original analysis: How many nucleated cells were present was estimated from reference gene primer amplification. Sequencing was performed with immunoSEQ multiplex PCR; in TCRdb, only in-frame clones are kept and a portion is missing. That table gives V, J and clone size, and the DNA gave D and trimming. The data contain some 240,000 clones, around 80% of them singletons. Everyone who took part was about 18 to 90 years old, and they came from 24 US areas. This CDR3 region has 12 residues. Germline values: CDR1 SQVTM, CDR2 ANQGSEA. The germline V and J ends were trimmed by 5 bases and 7 bases, with 11 bases remaining between them.

The gene calls are TRBV29-1 and TRBJ2-2, with D perhaps matching TRBD1 (5 bases). Material for sequencing was PBMCs or T cells enriched from blood (not recorded which). The TCR originated in a man aged 25-45 years with acute COVID-19. CDR3: CSVSGSGGELFF. Written as DNA, the CDR3 is TGCAGCGTTTCAGGGTCCGGCGGGGAGCTGTTTTTT.